This TCR beta chain was found in a study of OX40 agonist ivuxolimab in advanced cancers. Study-level findings and limits: Expanded peripheral T cells had an undetermined antigen specificity. Partial responders treated at 0.1-3.0 mg/kg exhibited clonal expansion among the lowest measured. Normalized expansion of T-cell clones was also low for some nonresponders.

No patient had autoimmune disease or received systemic immunosuppression. Some clones are missing from TCRdb's copy, which holds only in-frame ones; the method was immunoSEQ multiplex PCR. Seen here are tens of thousands of clones, about four fifths observed once, and the top ten hold around 2.7%. With regard to this clone: Antigen unknown.

The germline CDR1 and CDR2 sequences are LNHDA and SQIVND (reference sequence). V gave up 9 bases and J gave up 3 bases; unmatched junction bases: 14. This CDR3 spans 15 amino acids. The chain combines TRBV19 with TRBJ2-7; TRBD1 aligns across 7 bases. The source material was CD4+ or CD8+ T cells sorted from blood, sampled in a trial of the OX40 agonist ivuxolimab. This TCR derives from an adult with an advanced solid tumor such as melanoma, head and neck, liver or kidney cancer. This CDR3 is CASRSYRPGGYEQYF. The CDR3 bases are TGTGCCAGCCGGAGCTATCGACCAGGGGGCTACGAGCAGTACTTC.